These 20 T cell receptor beta chains originate from one sample sequenced in a study of T cells in localized non-small cell lung cancer. Assay used: immunoSEQ multiplex PCR; TCRdb lists only in-frame clones, some missing. This repertoire shows around 21,000 clones, 85% to 90% found once; its top ten account for 13%. The source was peripheral blood, collected before any cancer treatment. Receptors were obtained from a male donor older than 55 with stage I lung adenocarcinoma.

The chain recombines TRBV7-2 with TRBJ1-5; possible D gene TRBD1, 5 bases. This CDR3 contains 15 residues. Deletions cut 0 bases from V and 4 bases from J, with 10 bases between. Germline loops: CDR1 SGHTA, CDR2 FQGNSA. CDR3 bases: TGTGCCAGCAGCTTAGCGATTGGGGGTAATCAGCCCCAGCATTTT. It codes for CASSLAIGGNQPQHF.

The chain couples TRBV5-1 to TRBJ1-6, with TRBD1 identical over 11 bases. J lost 9 bases, V lost 4 bases, and 15 bases had no gene match. The germline V gene has CDR1 SGHRS and CDR2 YFSETQ. The CDR3 runs to 18 residues. The CDR3 region has the DNA TGCGCCAGCAGCAAAGGACAGGGGGCTGGTTCCCCGGGTTCACCCCTCCACTTT. It translates to CASSKGQGAGSPGSPLHF.

This chain connects TRBV7-6 to TRBJ1-1, with 7 bases identical to TRBD1. CDR3 length: 13 residues. Germline V CDR1 and CDR2: SGHVS, FNYEAQ. V lost 6 bases to trimming and J lost 5 bases; unmatched junction nucleotides: 6. The CDR3 bases are TGTGCCAGCAGGCCGGGACAGCAAACTGAAGCTTTCTTT. Translating it yields CASRPGQQTEAFF.

V and J are TRBV11-2 and TRBJ2-5; the D is unclear. CDR1 SGHAT and CDR2 FQNNGV come from the germline V gene. This CDR3 comprises 16 residues. V lost 1 base to trimming and J lost 6 bases, with 18 bases between them. The CDR3 nucleotides read TGTGCCAGCAGCTTAGTCGGGTCACATCCAACCCAGACCCAGTACTTC. Protein: CASSLVGSHPTQTQYF.

A note on this clone: At one end, the junction sequence differs from germline, possibly due to a read error. The V call is TRBV7-7, the J call TRBJ2-1, with 9 bases matching TRBD2. The CDR3 is 15 residues long. The germline CDR1 and CDR2 sequences are SSHAT and FNYEAQ (reference sequence). CDR3 in DNA: TGTGCTAGCAGCTTAGCCGGCGGGGGGGCCAATGAGCAGTTCTTC. This sequence encodes CASSLAGGGANEQFF. Full variable domain (outside the CDR3, taken from reference TRBV7-7 and TRBJ2-1): GAGVSQSPRYKVTKRGQDVTLRCDPISSHATLYWYQQALGQGPEFLTYFNYEAQPDKSGLPSDRFSAERPEGSISTLTIQRTEQRDSAMYRCASSLAGGGANEQFFGPGTRLTVL.

In DNA, the CDR3 is TGTGCCTGGAGTGTGGGGGGGCACCTCTACGAGCAGTACTTC. It yields the protein CAWSVGGHLYEQYF. The rearrangement links TRBV30 to TRBJ2-7, with D perhaps TRBD2 (7 bases). Trimming removed 0 bases from V and 3 bases from J, with 12 bases in between. This CDR3 comprises 14 residues. CDR1 GTSNPN and CDR2 SVGIG come from the germline V gene (reference sequence).

The chain recombines TRBV6-6 with TRBJ1-4; 7 positions match TRBD1. The CDR3 runs 16 residues. V shed 3 bases, J shed 5 bases, and the junction held 9 bases outside the gene matches. The germline V gene encodes CDR1 MNHNY and CDR2 SVGAGI (reference sequence). CDR3 in amino acids: CASSYGTGVQNEKLFF. CDR3 DNA: TGTGCCAGCAGTTATGGAACAGGGGTACAAAATGAAAAACTGTTTTTT.

The chain carries TRBV4-3 and TRBJ1-2; D gene unclear. CDR1 is LGHNA and CDR2 is YSLEER in the germline V gene. The CDR3 runs to 15 residues. The V gene lost 1 base and the J gene lost 4 bases, with 13 bases spanning the gap. The CDR3 spells CASSQGGKRSYGYTF. In DNA, the CDR3 is TGCGCCAGCAGCCAAGGAGGGAAACGTAGCTATGGCTACACCTTC.

The genes are TRBV10-3 and TRBJ1-1; D is possibly TRBD1 (5 bases). The V end lost 0 bases, the J end lost 10 bases, and 9 bases lay between the germline ends. The CDR3 sequence is 12 residues long. Germline V gene data show CDR1 as ENHRY and CDR2 as SYGVKD. CDR3 protein: CAISESAGRAFF. CDR3 bases: TGTGCCATCAGTGAGTCGGCAGGGCGAGCTTTCTTT.

The rearrangement links TRBV6-6 to TRBJ2-5, with D possibly matching TRBD2 (6 bases). V dropped 6 bases and J dropped 2 bases, with 7 bases sitting between them. Germline lookup yields CDR1 MNHNY and CDR2 SVGAGI (reference sequence). The CDR3 loop spans 12 amino acids. The CDR3 sequence is CASSGTQETQYF. DNA for the CDR3: TGTGCCAGCAGCGGGACTCAAGAGACCCAGTACTTC.

This clone appeared a few times. The V and J genes are TRBV9 and TRBJ1-2; 9 bases align to TRBD1. This CDR3 has 17 residues. CDR1 is SGDLS, CDR2 YYNGEE, per germline. The trim removed 4 bases at V and 1 base at J, leaving 11 bases unmatched. The CDR3 nucleotides are TGTGCCAGCAGCCAAATAGGACAGGGGCGATTTAACTATGGCTACACCTTC. Protein sequence: CASSQIGQGRFNYGYTF.

The rearrangement uses TRBV27 and TRBJ2-1; 11 bases map to TRBD2. This CDR3 has 16 residues. The V segment lost 7 bases and the J segment 4 bases; nucleotides outside the gene matches: 9. Germline V gives CDR1 MNHEY, CDR2 SMNVEV (reference sequence). CDR3 nucleotides: TGTGCCAGCACCCCGGGGACTAGCGGTTCGTACAATGAGCAGTTCTTC. It translates to CASTPGTSGSYNEQFF.

The rearrangement links TRBV5-1 to TRBJ2-3; the match to TRBD2 covers 14 bases. Looked up from germline, CDR1 is SGHRS and CDR2 is YFSETQ. The CDR3 runs 18 residues. V lost 4 bases and J lost 0; bases outside the gene matches: 7. The CDR3 region has the DNA TGCGCCAGCAGCCCGGGACTAGCGGGAGTCGATAGCACAGATACGCAGTATTTT. Protein sequence: CASSPGLAGVDSTDTQYF. The complete variable domain, with remaining parts taken from reference TRBV5-1 and TRBJ2-3, reads KAGVTQTPRYLIKTRGQQVTLSCSPISGHRSVSWYQQTPGQGLQFLFEYFSETQRNKGNFPGRFSGRQFSNSRSEMNVSTLELGDSALYLCASSPGLAGVDSTDTQYFGPGTRLTVL.

The chain couples TRBV19 to TRBJ2-7; D may match TRBD1 or TRBD2 (5 bases each). Between the trimmed V and J ends, which lost 6 bases and 3 bases, there was a span of 12 bases. Germline V CDR1 and CDR2: LNHDA, SQIVND (reference sequence). The CDR3 contains 13 residues. The CDR3 reads CASRAPGSYEQYF. Written as DNA, the CDR3 is TGTGCCAGTAGGGCCCCAGGGAGCTACGAGCAGTACTTC.

V is TRBV18 and J is TRBJ1-5; D is ambiguous. V was pared by 1 base and J by 1 base, with 5 bases between. Germline CDR1 and CDR2: KGHSH and LQKENI. This CDR3 has 14 amino acids. DNA of the CDR3: TGTGCCAGCTCACCACTCGACAGCAATCAGCCCCAGCATTTT. Its translation: CASSPLDSNQPQHF.

The chain employs TRBV9 and TRBJ2-3, with D tentatively TRBD2 (6 bases). Germline CDR1 and CDR2: SGDLS and YYNGEE. V gave up 3 bases and J gave up 0 bases, with 14 bases separating them. There are 16 residues in the CDR3. For the CDR3, the DNA is TGTGCCAGCAGCGGTGGGACCGGGACTAGCACAGATACGCAGTATTTT. Residues: CASSGGTGTSTDTQYF.

This chain links TRBV7-6 with TRBJ2-7, with TRBD1 identical over 8 bases. Germline CDR1 reads SGHVS; CDR2 reads FNYEAQ. V dropped 5 bases and J dropped 0; count of bases not matched to a gene: 12. The CDR3 contains 17 residues. Here the CDR3 DNA reads TGTGCCAGCAGCAGCCCCCCCGGGACAGGTAGCTCCTACGAGCAGTACTTC. It translates to CASSSPPGTGSSYEQYF.

This clone showed up just once. The rearrangement uses TRBV4-3 and TRBJ2-3, with unresolved D. The V end was cut by 1 base, the J end by 8 bases, with 19 bases between. The CDR3 is 16 amino acids. Germline V gene data show CDR1 as LGHNA and CDR2 as YSLEER. DNA of the CDR3: TGCGCCAGCAGCCAAGCCCTTGGCAGTCAACATGCTACGCAGTATTTT. This encodes CASSQALGSQHATQYF.

V usage is TRBV5-1 and J usage is TRBJ1-1; D is perhaps TRBD1 (5 bases). V was clipped by 0 bases and J by 3 bases, with 9 bases between them. The germline gives CDR1 SGHRS, CDR2 YFSETQ. The CDR3 is 14 amino acids. This chain's CDR3 is CASSLAGYDTEAFF. The CDR3 DNA reads TGCGCCAGCAGCTTGGCAGGGTATGACACTGAAGCTTTCTTT.

J is TRBJ1-2 and V is TRBV2; TRBD1 agrees at 8 bases. The CDR3 runs to 15 residues. Per germline, CDR1 SNHLY and CDR2 FYNNEI. V was clipped by 4 bases and J by 2 bases; unmatched bases: 6. The DNA of the CDR3 is TGTGCCAGCAGTGGAGGTGGACAGGGCAACTATGGCTACACCTTC. As protein: CASSGGGQGNYGYTF.